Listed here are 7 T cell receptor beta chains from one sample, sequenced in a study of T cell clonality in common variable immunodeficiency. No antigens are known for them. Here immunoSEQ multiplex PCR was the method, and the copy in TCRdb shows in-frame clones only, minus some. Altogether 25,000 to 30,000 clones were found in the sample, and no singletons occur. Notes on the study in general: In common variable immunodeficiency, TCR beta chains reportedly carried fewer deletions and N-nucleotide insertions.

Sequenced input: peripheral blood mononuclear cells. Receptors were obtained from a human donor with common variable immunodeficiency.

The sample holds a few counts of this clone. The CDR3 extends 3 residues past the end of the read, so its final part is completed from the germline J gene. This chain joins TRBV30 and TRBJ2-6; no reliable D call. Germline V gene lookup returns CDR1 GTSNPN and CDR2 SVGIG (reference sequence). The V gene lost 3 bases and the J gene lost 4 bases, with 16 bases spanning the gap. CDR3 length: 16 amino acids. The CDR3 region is CAWSRPGSAGANVLTF. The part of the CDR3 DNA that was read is TGTGCCTGGAGCCGACCCGGATCAGCGGGGGCCAACGTC.

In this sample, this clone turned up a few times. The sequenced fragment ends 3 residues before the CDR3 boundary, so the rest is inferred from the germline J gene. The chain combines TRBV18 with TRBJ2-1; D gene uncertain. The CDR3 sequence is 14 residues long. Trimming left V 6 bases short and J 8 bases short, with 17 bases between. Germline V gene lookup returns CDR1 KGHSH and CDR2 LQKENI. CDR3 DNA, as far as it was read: TGTGCCAGCTCCCCGTTTGGTCCCAGCGATGAG. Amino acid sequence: CASSPFGPSDE. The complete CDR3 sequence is CASSPFGPSDEQFF.

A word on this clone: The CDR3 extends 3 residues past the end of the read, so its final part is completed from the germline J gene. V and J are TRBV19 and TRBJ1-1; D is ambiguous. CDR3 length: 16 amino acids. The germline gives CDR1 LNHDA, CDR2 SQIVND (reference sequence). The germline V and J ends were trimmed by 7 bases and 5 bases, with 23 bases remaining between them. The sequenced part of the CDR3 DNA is TGTGCCAGTATTTCTGGTTTTGGCAAAGAAGAGACTGAA. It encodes CASISGFGKEETE. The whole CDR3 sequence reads CASISGFGKEETEAFF. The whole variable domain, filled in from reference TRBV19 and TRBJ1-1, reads DGGITQSPKYLFRKEGQNVTLSCEQNLNHDAMYWYRQDPGQGLRLIYYSQIVNDFQKGDIAEGYSVSREKKESFPLTVTSAQKNPTAFYLCASISGFGKEETEAFFGQGTRLTVV.

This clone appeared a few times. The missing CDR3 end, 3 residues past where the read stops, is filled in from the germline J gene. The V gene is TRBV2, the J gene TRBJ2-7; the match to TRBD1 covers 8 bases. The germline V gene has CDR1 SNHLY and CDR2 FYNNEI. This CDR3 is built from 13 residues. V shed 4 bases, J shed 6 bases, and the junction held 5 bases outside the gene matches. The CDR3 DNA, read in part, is TGTGCCAGCAGTGGACAGGGGTTTCTCGAG. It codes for CASSGQGFLE. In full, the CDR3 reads CASSGQGFLEQYF.

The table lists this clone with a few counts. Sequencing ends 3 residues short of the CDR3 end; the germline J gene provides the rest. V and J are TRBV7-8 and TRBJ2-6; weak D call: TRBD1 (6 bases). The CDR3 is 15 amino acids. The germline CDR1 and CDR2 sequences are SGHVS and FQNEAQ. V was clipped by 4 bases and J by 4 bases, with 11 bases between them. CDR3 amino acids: CASSSAGTGANVLTF. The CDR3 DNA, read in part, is TGTGCCAGCAGCTCAGCCGGGACAGGGGCCAACGTC. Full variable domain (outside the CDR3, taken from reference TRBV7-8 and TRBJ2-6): GAGVSQSPRYKVAKRGQDVALRCDPISGHVSLFWYQQALGQGPEFLTYFQNEAQLDKSGLPSDRFFAERPEGSVSTLKIQRTQQEDSAVYLCASSSAGTGANVLTFGAGSRLTVL.

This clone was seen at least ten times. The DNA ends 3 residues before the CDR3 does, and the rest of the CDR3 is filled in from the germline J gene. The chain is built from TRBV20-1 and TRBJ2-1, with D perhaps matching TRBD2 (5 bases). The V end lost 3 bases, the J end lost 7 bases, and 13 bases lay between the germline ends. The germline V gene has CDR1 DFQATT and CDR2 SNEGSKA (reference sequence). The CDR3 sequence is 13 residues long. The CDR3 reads CSASPAEKNEQFF. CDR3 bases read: TGCAGTGCTAGCCCAGCGGAGAAGAATGAG.

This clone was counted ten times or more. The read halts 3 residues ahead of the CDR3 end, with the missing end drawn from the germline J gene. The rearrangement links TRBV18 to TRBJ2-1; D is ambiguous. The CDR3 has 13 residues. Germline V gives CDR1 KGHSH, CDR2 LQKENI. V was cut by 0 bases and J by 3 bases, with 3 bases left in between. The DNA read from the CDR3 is TGTGCCAGCTCACCACCTCGCTACAATGAG. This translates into CASSPPRYNE. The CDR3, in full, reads CASSPPRYNEQFF. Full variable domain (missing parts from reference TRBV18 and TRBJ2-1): NAGVMQNPRHLVRRRGQEARLRCSPMKGHSHVYWYRQLPEEGLKFMVYLQKENIIDESGMPKERFSAEFPKEGPSILRIQQVVRGDSAAYFCASSPPRYNEQFFGPGTRLTVL.